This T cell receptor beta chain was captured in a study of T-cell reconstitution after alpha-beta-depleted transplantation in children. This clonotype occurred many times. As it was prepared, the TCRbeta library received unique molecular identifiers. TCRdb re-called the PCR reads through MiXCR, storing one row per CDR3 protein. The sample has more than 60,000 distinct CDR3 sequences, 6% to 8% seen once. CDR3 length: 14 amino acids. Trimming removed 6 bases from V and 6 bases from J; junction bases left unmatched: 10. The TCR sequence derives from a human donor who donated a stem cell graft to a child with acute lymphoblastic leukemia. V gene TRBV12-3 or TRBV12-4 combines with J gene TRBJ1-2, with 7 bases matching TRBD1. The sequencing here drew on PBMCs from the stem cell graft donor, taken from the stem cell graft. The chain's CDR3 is CASSPLRQGHGYTF. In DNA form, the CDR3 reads TGTGCCAGCAGCCCTTTGCGACAGGGCCATGGCTACACCTTC.